Given below is one T cell receptor beta chain in context. Its antigen remains unknown. The protocol was immunoSEQ multiplex PCR, while the TCRdb copy is restricted to in-frame clones and leaves out a portion. The data hold about 60,000 clones, with roughly 84% observed a single time. The CDR3 is made up of 14 amino acids. Germline V gives CDR1 MDHEN, CDR2 SYDVKM. The V and J ends lost 2 bases and 4 bases respectively, with 12 bases between them. This entry comes from a study of OX40 agonist ivuxolimab in advanced cancers. Study-wide context: Cohort: 65% to 90% men, mean age 60, aged about 23 to 79. The study reported partial responses in three patients: one hepatocellular carcinoma, two cutaneous melanoma. Broader study findings: CD8+ T cells averaged more expanded clones than CD4+.

The sequence came from an adult with an advanced solid tumor such as melanoma, head and neck, liver or kidney cancer. Sequenced material: CD4+ or CD8+ T cells sorted from blood, taken in a trial of the OX40 agonist ivuxolimab. The chain employs TRBV28 and TRBJ2-7, with D unresolved. CDR3 nucleotide sequence: TGTGCCAGCAGTTTAGCCCCGGTACTTTACGAGCAGTACTTC. Protein sequence: CASSLAPVLYEQYF.